The 20 T cell receptor beta chains reported below all come from one sample, sequenced in a study of identical twins listed by TCRdb under 2016. The receptor library was made with 5' RACE. The reads were generated on an Illumina HiSeq 2000. The public reads were quality trimmed at Q25 with fastp and then assembled into clones with MiXCR by TCRdb, keeping productive beta chains. Each entry is one CDR3 protein sequence, shown with its most common DNA and genes. The sample table contains 690,000 or so distinct CDR3 sequences; only one count was recorded for around 8.3% of them. 0.75% to 1% of the sample belongs to the ten largest clones. The same specimen was also included in a second study, on yellow fever vaccine responses in identical twins.

Specimen: PBMCs. Receptor source: a woman under 30 in good health.

This clonotype occurred a few times. The chain recombines TRBV4-3 with TRBJ2-7; 9 bases line up with TRBD2. The CDR3 totals 19 residues. Germline V gene lookup returns CDR1 LGHNA and CDR2 YSLEER. V shed 1 base and J 0 bases; nucleotides not matched to a gene: 13. CDR3 sequence reads: CASSQGETSGSPYSYEQYF. The DNA for the CDR3 is TGCGCCAGCAGCCAAGGGGAGACTAGCGGATCCCCCTACTCCTACGAGCAGTACTTC.

V usage is TRBV6-1 and J usage is TRBJ2-2; D ambiguous. CDR1 MNHNS and CDR2 SASEGT come from the germline V gene. Trimming shortened V by 8 bases and J by 6 bases, and 16 bases separated the two germline ends. This CDR3 has 14 amino acids. The CDR3 DNA follows: TGTGCCAGCCGTAATAGCTATTCTTCCGGGGAGCTGTTTTTT. Translated: CASRNSYSSGELFF.

This clonotype was seen many times. The chain links TRBV11-2 to TRBJ2-1, with TRBD2 matching over 14 bases. Unmatched junction bases numbered 4, after V lost 4 bases and J lost 8 bases. The CDR3 loop spans 15 amino acids. The germline gives CDR1 SGHAT, CDR2 FQNNGV. The chain's CDR3 is CASSSGLAGGDEQFF. CDR3 in DNA: TGTGCCAGCAGCTCAGGACTAGCGGGAGGTGATGAGCAGTTCTTC.

This chain joins TRBV12-3 or TRBV12-4 and TRBJ2-7, with D possibly being TRBD1 (5 bases). The CDR3 length is 13 residues. V shed 5 bases and J shed 3 bases, with 11 bases lying between them. CDR3 bases: TGTGCCAGCAGTCGCGAGACAGACTACGAGCAGTACTTC. Its translation is CASSRETDYEQYF.

V and J are TRBV12-3 or TRBV12-4 and TRBJ2-7, with TRBD1 identical over 8 bases. V lost 6 bases, J lost 5 bases, and 9 bases stayed unmatched. The CDR3 consists of 14 residues. This CDR3 is CASSRNGRGHEQYF. The CDR3 nucleotides read TGTGCCAGCAGCCGGAACGGCAGGGGGCACGAGCAGTACTTC.

This clonotype was recorded at least ten times. J is TRBJ1-1 and V is TRBV19, with 7 bases lining up with TRBD1. This CDR3 has 13 residues. The germline gives CDR1 LNHDA, CDR2 SQIVND (reference sequence). Trimming removed 8 bases from V and 0 bases from J; junction bases left unmatched: 3. Here the CDR3 reads CASLTGLNTEAFF. In DNA form, the CDR3 reads TGTGCCAGTCTGACAGGGTTGAACACTGAAGCTTTCTTT.

The V gene is TRBV18, the J gene TRBJ2-1; D not certain. Between the trimmed V and J ends, which lost 5 bases and 4 bases, there was a span of 15 bases. The CDR3 runs to 15 residues. The V gene's germline CDR1 is KGHSH and CDR2 LQKENI. CDR3: CASSAAALGYNEQFF. CDR3 coding DNA: TGTGCCAGCTCAGCCGCCGCGTTGGGTTACAATGAGCAGTTCTTC.

This clonotype was detected only a few times. This chain links TRBV10-3 with TRBJ2-1; no clear D gene. This CDR3 contains 11 residues. The V end was cut by 2 bases, the J end by 7 bases, with 3 bases between. The germline gives CDR1 ENHRY, CDR2 SYGVKD. This CDR3 is CAISEGNEQFF. The CDR3 DNA follows: TGTGCCATCAGTGAGGGGAATGAGCAGTTCTTC.

This clonotype was seen a handful of times. This chain links TRBV6-1 with TRBJ2-7, with TRBD2 as a possible D gene (6 bases). CDR1 and CDR2 from the germline V gene are MNHNS and SASEGT. This CDR3 has 14 amino acids. V dropped 6 bases and J dropped 7 bases, with 19 bases sitting between them. CDR3 loop: CASSPEGLPSEQYF. The CDR3 nucleotides read TGTGCCAGCAGCCCCGAGGGACTTCCTAGTGAGCAGTACTTC.

This clonotype was recorded a few times. J is TRBJ2-7 and V is TRBV7-9; TRBD1 matches 8 bases. The V segment lost 4 bases and the J segment 6 bases; nucleotides outside the gene matches: 5. Germline V gene data show CDR1 as SEHNR and CDR2 as FQNEAQ (reference sequence). The CDR3 runs to 13 residues. CDR3 bases: TGTGCCAGCAGCTGGACAGGGCAGGGCGAGCAGTACTTC. Translated: CASSWTGQGEQYF.

The sample holds a few counts of this clonotype. V and J are TRBV29-1 and TRBJ1-1; possible D gene TRBD1, 6 bases. CDR3 length: 13 amino acids. Germline-derived CDR1 and CDR2 are SQVTM and ANQGSEA. Trimming took off 8 bases at V and 1 base at J, with 14 bases between the two ends. The CDR3, as DNA: TGCAGCTTTACGGACAGCGGGAACACTGAAGCTTTCTTT. Encoded protein: CSFTDSGNTEAFF.

This clonotype was recorded many times. The chain has TRBV5-1 and TRBJ2-1; no firm D call. Trimming left V 2 bases short and J 5 bases short, with 8 bases between. CDR1 and CDR2 from the germline V gene are SGHRS and YFSETQ. CDR3 size: 13 residues. The CDR3 coding sequence is TGCGCCAGCAGCTTACGTGTGGACAATGAGCAGTTCTTC. Translating gives CASSLRVDNEQFF.

This clonotype appeared a few times. The chain has TRBV2 and TRBJ2-7; no clear D gene. V was trimmed by 6 bases and J by 2 bases, leaving 11 bases between them. This CDR3 has 13 residues. Germline V gene lookup returns CDR1 SNHLY and CDR2 FYNNEI. In DNA form, the CDR3 reads TGTGCCAGCAGGGATTACCTTACCTACGAGCAGTACTTC. This codes for CASRDYLTYEQYF.

This clonotype has a count of ten or more. This chain connects TRBV6-1 to TRBJ2-3, with D unclear. Looked up from germline, CDR1 is MNHNS and CDR2 is SASEGT. The V end was cut by 2 bases, the J end by 8 bases, with 8 bases between. The CDR3 length is 12 residues. CDR3 DNA: TGTGCCAGCAGTGAACTCCTCGGTACGCAGTATTTT. It is translated as CASSELLGTQYF.

J is TRBJ2-7 and V is TRBV20-1; 8 bases match TRBD1. Germline V gene lookup returns CDR1 DFQATT and CDR2 SNEGSKA (reference sequence). The CDR3 has 13 amino acids. V gave up 5 bases and J gave up 6 bases; unmatched junction bases: 9. The CDR3 nucleotides read TGCAGTGCTTTTAAAGGACAGGGCGTCGAGCAGTACTTC. Its protein is CSAFKGQGVEQYF.

This clonotype was seen at least ten times. The chain recombines TRBV5-1 with TRBJ2-6; no clear D. Deletions cut 4 bases from V and 2 bases from J, with 7 bases between. From germline, CDR1 is SGHRS and CDR2 YFSETQ. The CDR3 loop spans 14 amino acids. CDR3 region: CASSTTTGANVLTF. The CDR3, as DNA: TGCGCCAGCAGCACCACTACTGGGGCCAACGTCCTGACTTTC.

The chain recombines TRBV5-1 with TRBJ2-3, with D perhaps being TRBD1 or TRBD2 (5 bases each). The CDR3 covers 15 residues. Trimming shortened V by 0 bases and J by 4 bases, and 12 bases separated the two germline ends. The V gene's germline CDR1 is SGHRS and CDR2 YFSETQ. DNA for the CDR3: TGCGCCAGCAGCTTGGCCGGGGCTAGTTCAGATACGCAGTATTTT. Translating it yields CASSLAGASSDTQYF.

In this sample, this clonotype turned up a few times. The chain joins TRBV29-1 to TRBJ2-7; no clear D gene. The CDR3 totals 14 residues. The germline CDR1 and CDR2 sequences are SQVTM and ANQGSEA. V dropped 4 bases and J dropped 2 bases, with 15 bases sitting between them. In DNA form, the CDR3 reads TGCAGCGTTGTAGGTGGGAAGCAACCCTACGAGCAGTACTTC. Residues: CSVVGGKQPYEQYF.

The CDR3 DNA is TGCAGTGCCAAAAGCCAGGGCTCCCAGAACATTCAGTACTTC. It translates to CSAKSQGSQNIQYF. The chain joins TRBV20-1 to TRBJ2-4; D is possibly TRBD1 (5 bases). Trimming pared 6 bases from V and 7 bases from J, leaving 19 bases between. The CDR3 runs to 14 residues. Looked up from germline, CDR1 is DFQATT and CDR2 is SNEGSKA (reference sequence).

This clonotype was seen only a few times. J is TRBJ2-1 and V is TRBV9; weak D call: TRBD2 (6 bases). The CDR3 runs 22 residues. With 3 bases removed from V and 6 bases from J, the gap between germline ends came to 37 bases. Germline CDR1 and CDR2: SGDLS and YYNGEE. The CDR3 DNA reads as TGTGCCAGCAGCGCCCCCTCGAGTTTGGTCCCCGACCCTCGAGGAGGGAGCAATGAGCAGTTCTTC. Its protein is CASSAPSSLVPDPRGGSNEQFF.